This T cell receptor beta chain was captured in a study of shared clonotypes between healthy human individuals. Notes on the study in general: At large depth, rarefaction still showed sorted-subset sequencing to be incomplete.

This was a deep-level run. TCRdb's copy holds only in-frame clones and misses some; the assay was immunoSEQ multiplex PCR. The table includes under 2,500,000 clones, 95% detected once. CDR1 SGDLS and CDR2 YYNGEE come from the germline V gene. Losses at the gene ends were 3 bases for V and 4 bases for J; bases not matched to a gene: 6. The CDR3 is 14 residues long. A word on this clone: Its target is not known.

The rearrangement links TRBV9 to TRBJ1-2, with 7 bases identical to TRBD1. The sample was naive CD4+ T cells sorted from blood. The subset denotes: CD45RA+ positively selected. The origin of this receptor is a man between 18 and 35 years old in good health. The CDR3, as DNA: TGTGCCAGCAGCGGAGGGGGCTCTAGCTATGGCTACACCTTC. As protein: CASSGGGSSYGYTF.